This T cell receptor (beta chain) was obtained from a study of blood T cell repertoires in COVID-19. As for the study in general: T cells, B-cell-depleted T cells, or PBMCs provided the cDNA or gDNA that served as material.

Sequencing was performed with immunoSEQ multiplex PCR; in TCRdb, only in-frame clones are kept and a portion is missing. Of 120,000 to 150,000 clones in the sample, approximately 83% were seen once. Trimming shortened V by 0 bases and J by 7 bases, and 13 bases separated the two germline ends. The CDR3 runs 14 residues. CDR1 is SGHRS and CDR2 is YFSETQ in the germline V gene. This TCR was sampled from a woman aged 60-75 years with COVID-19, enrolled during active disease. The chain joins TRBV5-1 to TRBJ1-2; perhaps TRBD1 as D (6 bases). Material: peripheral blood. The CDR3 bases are TGCGCCAGCAGCTTGGCGCTGGGGGCGACTGGCTACACCTTC. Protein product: CASSLALGATGYTF.